This is a list of T cell receptor beta chains from one sample in a study of blood T cell repertoires in COVID-19. Assay used: immunoSEQ multiplex PCR; TCRdb lists only in-frame clones, some missing. Of tens of thousands of clones detected, roughly 76% appear once; the ten largest clones hold approximately 52%. Sequenced input: peripheral blood. The receptors originated from a woman aged 80 or older with acute or convalescent COVID-19. The CDR3 runs from the conserved cysteine through the conserved F or W.

v_gene: TRBV6-1
CDR3aa: CASSEGRWGPGNTIYF

v_gene: TRBV7-7
CDR3aa: CASSLWDTDEQYF

v_gene: TRBV2
CDR3aa: CASSDRQETQYF

v_gene: TRBV2
CDR3aa: CASRVGSGRASNEQFF

v_gene: TRBV6-5
CDR3aa: CASRLQGNTEAFF

v_gene: TRBV7-6
CDR3aa: CASSKQGAGYTGELFF

v_gene: TRBV11-3
CDR3aa: CASSLEGRLAGAREQFF

v_gene: TRBV7-2
CDR3aa: CASSLRLAGVGETQYF

v_gene: TRBV2
CDR3aa: CASSEARGVYNQPQHF

v_gene: TRBV5-1
CDR3aa: CASSLRPGLASYEQYF

v_gene: TRBV2
CDR3aa: CASSTGSGNTIYF

v_gene: TRBV25-1
CDR3aa: CASSEFTNSPLHF

v_gene: TRBV4-3
CDR3aa: CASSQRQGGNTEAFF

v_gene: TRBV7-2
CDR3aa: CASSLARTGPQHF

v_gene: TRBV28
CDR3aa: CASSSTGSNYGYTF

v_gene: TRBV5-5
CDR3aa: CASSVSSGRETQYF

v_gene: TRBV5-1
CDR3aa: CASSLGGYRTEAFF

v_gene: TRBV11-2
CDR3aa: CASSFLRDTGELFF

v_gene: TRBV18
CDR3aa: CASSPRGGTGEEQYF

v_gene: TRBV5-5
CDR3aa: CASSPGGRAKNIQYF

v_gene: TRBV5-1
CDR3aa: CASSWGGGNLETQYF

v_gene: TRBV28
CDR3aa: CASSSIGGETNEKLFF

v_gene: TRBV28
CDR3aa: CASSGLLHQPQHF

v_gene: TRBV18
CDR3aa: CASSPPRGAEDEQYF

v_gene: TRBV7-9
CDR3aa: CASSFGQGNTEAFF

v_gene: TRBV7-9
CDR3aa: CASSSLSYNEQFF

v_gene: TRBV30
CDR3aa: CAWSLREGTGYTF

v_gene: TRBV15
CDR3aa: CATSREGQGSYEQYF

v_gene: TRBV10-3
CDR3aa: CAISMGHYNSPLHF

v_gene: TRBV3-1/TRBV3-2
CDR3aa: CASSVSGDYTDTQYF

v_gene: TRBV10-2
CDR3aa: CASSSLWLAGIYNEQFF

v_gene: TRBV2
CDR3aa: CASTGLAYTGELFF

v_gene: TRBV28
CDR3aa: CASSSPQGGNQPQHF

v_gene: TRBV9
CDR3aa: CASSVGDTNYEQYF

v_gene: TRBV3-1/TRBV3-2
CDR3aa: CASSPLGAFVDEQYF

v_gene: TRBV18
CDR3aa: CASSHSSYEQYF